This record looks at one T cell receptor beta chain sequence and its context. Its matching antigen is unknown. The data are from a study of chemoradiotherapy in HPV16-positive cancers. Whole-study context: Functional T-cell assays on two HPV16-positive patients' cells defined candidate HPV-specific clones and common TCR motifs.

Generated by immunoSEQ multiplex PCR, the TCRdb table keeps only in-frame clones and is missing some. The sample has approximately 35,000 clones; roughly 78% are singletons. This CDR3 region has 13 residues. Germline loops: CDR1 SNHLY, CDR2 FYNNEI. Trimming stripped 6 bases from V and 8 bases from J, with 16 bases between. Regarding the study as a whole: Functional assays defining HPV-specific T cells used only a couple of HPV16-positive patients.

V gene TRBV2 combines with J gene TRBJ1-2, with D uncertain. The clonotype originates from a human donor with HPV-associated anogenital cancer. Sequences were derived from blood, sampled from a patient who underwent chemoradiotherapy. The CDR3 region has the DNA TGTGCCAGCAGGACGGGCTTGGGCTCGGGCTACACCTTC. Protein product: CASRTGLGSGYTF.